What follows are 23 T cell receptor beta chains derived from one specimen sequenced in a study of molecular identifiers for immune sequencing clone quantification. TCRdb independently ran MiXCR on the PCR reads; one entry per CDR3 protein. Counted here are roughly 630,000 distinct CDR3 sequences, around 25% occurring once; the ten biggest clones make up about 0.84%. The sequenced sample consisted of naive CD8+ T cells from blood, with Jurkat cell RNA spiked in. The sample's subset: FACS-sorted CD8+CD4-CCR7+CD45RA+ naive T cells. Source of these receptors: a human donor in good health. Some libraries in this study had Jurkat cell RNA spiked in.

The V call is TRBV30, the J call TRBJ2-7, with D possibly matching TRBD1 (6 bases). The germline V and J ends were trimmed by 1 base and 4 bases, with 14 bases remaining between them. CDR3 size: 14 residues. Germline CDR1 GTSNPN, CDR2 SVGIG (reference sequence). The DNA for the CDR3 is TGTGCCTGGAGTGCCAGGGGTCCGTGGTACGAGCAGTACTTC. It is translated as CAWSARGPWYEQYF.

This clonotype was counted a few times. This sequence joins TRBV28 and TRBJ2-1, with TRBD2 identical over 14 bases. Germline loops: CDR1 MDHEN, CDR2 SYDVKM. CDR3 length: 15 amino acids. V was pared by 7 bases and J by 5 bases, with 4 bases of the junction left unmatched. The CDR3 nucleotides read TGTGCCAGCAAGGGGACTAGCGGGAGTAACAATGAGCAGTTCTTC. Amino acids: CASKGTSGSNNEQFF.

This clonotype has a count of ten or more. The rearrangement joins TRBV6-2 or TRBV6-3 to TRBJ2-7; 8 nucleotides match TRBD2. V dropped 6 bases and J dropped 3; count of bases not matched to a gene: 7. The CDR3 has 14 residues. Germline V gives CDR1 MNHEY, CDR2 SVGEGT. CDR3 DNA: TGTGCCAGCAGCCCAGGCGGGAGGAACTACGAGCAGTACTTC. It translates to CASSPGGRNYEQYF.

As for this clonotype: A read error may be the cause here, since a much bigger clone is one base away. V gene TRBV29-1 combines with J gene TRBJ2-2; TRBD2 aligns across 8 bases. The CDR3 covers 14 residues. CDR1 and CDR2 from the germline V gene are SQVTM and ANQGSEA. With V trimmed by 4 bases and J by 3 bases, 4 bases remained unmatched. The CDR3: CSVAGGLDTGELFF. In DNA form, the CDR3 reads TGCAGCGTTGCGGGGGGGTTGGACACCGGGGAGCTGTTTTTT.

This clonotype showed up just a few times. This chain links TRBV4-3 with TRBJ2-7; tentatively, D is TRBD2 (6 bases). V lost 0 bases and J lost 0, with 18 bases in between. The CDR3 contains 18 residues. The germline gives CDR1 LGHNA, CDR2 YSLEER. CDR3 DNA sequence: TGCGCCAGCAGCCAAGAATCGGGCCGCGGGGCACACTCCTACGAGCAGTACTTC. Translating it yields CASSQESGRGAHSYEQYF.

This clonotype was seen ten or more times. The rearrangement uses TRBV7-9 and TRBJ1-1; TRBD1 is a possible D gene (5 bases). The CDR3 covers 12 residues. V dropped 5 bases and J dropped 8 bases, with 12 bases sitting between them. CDR1 and CDR2 (germline): SEHNR, FQNEAQ (reference sequence). The CDR3 sequence: CASSKPNREAFF. CDR3 bases: TGTGCCAGCAGCAAACCGAACAGGGAAGCTTTCTTT.

The rearrangement links TRBV7-2 to TRBJ2-1; maybe TRBD1 (5 bases). From germline, CDR1 is SGHTA and CDR2 FQGNSA. With 3 bases removed from V and 3 bases from J, the gap between germline ends came to 12 bases. The CDR3 covers 15 residues. As DNA, the CDR3 is TGTGCCAGCAGCTTGTTAGGGGTCGGCTACAATGAGCAGTTCTTC. This sequence encodes CASSLLGVGYNEQFF.

Of note for this clonotype: Being one base from a much bigger clone, this may be a read error. The gene calls are TRBV4-2 and TRBJ2-7, with 8 bases fitting TRBD1. This CDR3 comprises 15 residues. Germline assignment: CDR1 LGHNA and CDR2 YNFKEQ. CDR3 coding DNA: TGTGCCAGCAGCCAAGATCTAGACAGGGGATACGGGCAGTACTTC. It encodes CASSQDLDRGYGQYF.

The rearrangement links TRBV20-1 to TRBJ2-2, with 9 bases lining up with TRBD1. Germline-derived CDR1 and CDR2 are DFQATT and SNEGSKA (reference sequence). CDR3 length: 13 residues. J was trimmed by 5 bases and V by 4 bases; bases with no gene match: 2. CDR3 region: CSATGQGTGELFF. The CDR3 nucleotides read TGCAGTGCTACGGGACAGGGAACCGGGGAGCTGTTTTTT.

This clonotype was counted only a few times. The chain employs TRBV6-2 or TRBV6-3 and TRBJ1-1; weak D call: TRBD1 (5 bases). Trimming shortened V by 6 bases and J by 1 base, and 9 bases separated the two germline ends. The CDR3 spans 13 residues. Germline CDR1 MNHEY, CDR2 SVGEGT. The CDR3 DNA reads TGTGCCAGCAGGGGACCGAGGAACACTGAAGCTTTCTTT. Translating it yields CASRGPRNTEAFF.

The chain couples TRBV27 to TRBJ2-7; TRBD2 matches at 7 bases. Per germline, CDR1 MNHEY and CDR2 SMNVEV (reference sequence). The CDR3 totals 15 residues. V lost 4 bases and J lost 6; bases outside the gene matches: 12. CDR3: CASSSEGGPYLEQYF. The DNA of the CDR3 is TGTGCCAGCAGTTCGGAGGGAGGGCCGTACCTCGAGCAGTACTTC.

This clonotype was observed a few times. V and J are TRBV3-1 and TRBJ2-5; possibly TRBD1 or TRBD2 for D (5 bases each). V lost 8 bases and J 2 bases, leaving 15 bases between the germline ends. Germline loops: CDR1 LGHDT, CDR2 YNNKEL (reference sequence). This CDR3 contains 14 residues. CDR3 region: CASEGQLMQETQYF. CDR3 bases: TGTGCCAGCGAGGGGCAACTAATGCAAGAGACCCAGTACTTC.

This clonotype was counted at least ten times. The V and J genes are TRBV29-1 and TRBJ2-3; D ambiguous. Trimming removed 2 bases from V and 1 base from J, with 7 bases in between. This CDR3 has 13 amino acids. CDR1 and CDR2 from the germline V gene are SQVTM and ANQGSEA. CDR3 nucleotide sequence: TGCAGCGTTGAATACCCGGGCACAGATACGCAGTATTTT. Encoded protein: CSVEYPGTDTQYF.

In this sample, this clonotype turned up many times. J is TRBJ1-1 and V is TRBV12-3 or TRBV12-4, with D perhaps TRBD1 (6 bases). The CDR3 runs to 16 residues. V was pared by 6 bases and J by 4 bases, with 21 bases between. The chain's CDR3 is CASRPALGGRGTEAFF. CDR3 in DNA: TGTGCCAGCAGACCAGCACTGGGGGGCCGGGGCACTGAAGCTTTCTTT.

Ten or more counts support this clonotype. The rearrangement joins TRBV23-1 to TRBJ2-3, with D hard to call. TRBV23-1 is marked as an open reading frame, function uncertain. The CDR3 is made up of 12 amino acids. The V gene lost 11 bases and the J gene lost 0 bases, with 9 bases spanning the gap. The CDR3 DNA reads as TGCGCCTCCGAGGAAAGCACAGATACGCAGTATTTT. Protein: CASEESTDTQYF.

With respect to this clonotype: This could be a read error, since a much larger clone is one nucleotide away. The genes are TRBV12-3 or TRBV12-4 and TRBJ1-1; 11 nucleotides agree with TRBD1. The CDR3 is 13 amino acids. The V segment lost 11 bases and the J segment 5 bases; nucleotides outside the gene matches: 7. CDR3 sequence reads: CACPGTGGTEAFF. The CDR3 nucleotides are TGTGCCTGCCCCGGGACAGGGGGGACTGAAGCTTTCTTT.

V gene TRBV19 combines with J gene TRBJ2-6, with D hard to call. The CDR3 spans 14 residues. V lost 5 bases and J lost 2, with 7 bases in between. Germline values: CDR1 LNHDA, CDR2 SQIVND (reference sequence). The chain's CDR3 is CASSWNTGANVLTF. The CDR3 coding sequence is TGTGCCAGTAGTTGGAATACTGGGGCCAACGTCCTGACTTTC.

The table lists this clonotype with many counts. This chain uses TRBV12-5 with TRBJ2-1; the D gene is possibly TRBD2 (6 bases). The V end lost 5 bases, the J end lost 1 base, and 12 bases lay between the germline ends. There are 15 residues in the CDR3. Germline CDR1 LGHNT, CDR2 FRNRAP. CDR3 nucleotide sequence: TGTGCTAGTGGTAGCGGGCCGGTGTCCTACAATGAGCAGTTCTTC. This gives the protein CASGSGPVSYNEQFF.

CDR3 sequence: CAIWDRDETSEQYF. DNA of the CDR3: TGTGCCATTTGGGACAGGGATGAGACGTCGGAGCAGTACTTC. This chain connects TRBV10-3 to TRBJ2-7; 9 bases are shared with TRBD1. Trimming cost V 9 bases and J 7 bases; bases outside gene matches: 13. There are 14 residues in the CDR3. Germline loops: CDR1 ENHRY, CDR2 SYGVKD.

This clonotype was counted many times. V is TRBV12-3 or TRBV12-4 and J is TRBJ2-5; 7 nucleotides align to TRBD1. The CDR3 has 14 residues. V dropped 6 bases and J dropped 1; count of bases not matched to a gene: 5. CDR3 sequence reads: CASSLRQGQETQYF. CDR3 nucleotide sequence: TGTGCCAGCAGCCTCCGACAGGGCCAAGAGACCCAGTACTTC.

In the case of this clonotype: A much larger clone is a single base away; this may be a read error. The rearrangement uses TRBV4-3 and TRBJ1-1; TRBD1 matches at 8 bases. This CDR3 has 16 residues. CDR1 and CDR2 (germline): LGHNA, YSLEER. V trimming: 1 base; J trimming: 7 bases; junction bases outside the gene matches: 11. The CDR3 reads CASSQAAFRGLGEAFF. The CDR3 DNA follows: TGCGCCAGCAGCCAAGCCGCATTCAGGGGGCTAGGTGAAGCTTTCTTT.

The table lists this clonotype with a few counts. A read error may be the cause here, since a much bigger clone is one base away. The CDR3 end shows no conserved phenylalanine or tryptophan, and so a read error is likely. The genes are TRBV4-2 and TRBJ2-3; 9 nucleotides agree with TRBD2. This CDR3 has 17 residues. Germline CDR1 is LGHNA and CDR2 is YNFKEQ. V dropped 1 base and J dropped 3; count of bases not matched to a gene: 8. CDR3 in DNA: TGTGCCAGCAGCCAAGGCTCGGGGACTAGCTTAACAGATACGCAGTATATT. This codes for CASSQGSGTSLTDTQYI.

This clonotype was seen a handful of times. This chain links TRBV2 with TRBJ1-1, with TRBD1 matching 7 bases. Trimming at V came to 8 bases and at J to 2 bases, leaving 14 bases not matched to a gene. Germline values: CDR1 SNHLY, CDR2 FYNNEI. This CDR3 is 16 amino acids long. As DNA, the CDR3 is TGTGCCAGCTCCAAGACAGGGCACCGTTTCAACACTGAAGCTTTCTTT. Protein sequence: CASSKTGHRFNTEAFF.